The 24 T cell receptor beta chains presented below share a single source sample, sequenced in a study of blood T cell repertoires in COVID-19. The method was immunoSEQ multiplex PCR; TCRdb's version includes in-frame clones alone and lacks a portion of them. Of some 250,000 clones in the sample, nearly 90% were seen once. The sample taken for sequencing was peripheral blood. The source of these receptors is a human donor in a cohort sampled during active COVID-19.

This chain links TRBV18 with TRBJ1-5, with TRBD1 matching 12 bases. V gave up 5 bases and J gave up 3 bases; unmatched junction bases: 5. The CDR3 length is 16 residues. Germline CDR1 and CDR2: KGHSH and LQKENI. This CDR3 is CASSAGTGGFNQPQHF. The CDR3 region has the DNA TGTGCCAGCTCAGCTGGGACAGGGGGCTTCAATCAGCCCCAGCATTTT. The variable domain in full, with the rest retrieved from reference TRBV18 and TRBJ1-5, is NAGVMQNPRHLVRRRGQEARLRCSPMKGHSHVYWYRQLPEEGLKFMVYLQKENIIDESGMPKERFSAEFPKEGPSILRIQQVVRGDSAAYFCASSAGTGGFNQPQHFGDGTRLSIL.

The chain combines TRBV4-3 with TRBJ2-2, with D possibly TRBD1 on 5 matching bases. Germline CDR1 LGHNA, CDR2 YSLEER. Trimming pared 0 bases from V and 1 base from J, leaving 6 bases between. CDR3 size: 15 residues. The CDR3, as DNA: TGCGCCAGCAGCCAAGATCAGGGGAACACCGGGGAGCTGTTTTTT. Translating gives CASSQDQGNTGELFF.

The chain employs TRBV19 and TRBJ2-7, with 9 bases fitting TRBD1. Germline V gives CDR1 LNHDA, CDR2 SQIVND (reference sequence). Trimming at V came to 6 bases and at J to 1 base, leaving 7 bases not matched to a gene. The CDR3 spans 15 residues. The chain's CDR3 is CASRVGQGISYEQYF. In nucleotides, the CDR3 is TGTGCCAGTAGGGTTGGACAGGGGATTTCCTACGAGCAGTACTTC. The variable domain in full, with the rest retrieved from reference TRBV19 and TRBJ2-7, is DGGITQSPKYLFRKEGQNVTLSCEQNLNHDAMYWYRQDPGQGLRLIYYSQIVNDFQKGDIAEGYSVSREKKESFPLTVTSAQKNPTAFYLCASRVGQGISYEQYFGPGTRLTVT.

The chain joins TRBV9 to TRBJ2-1; TRBD2 is a possible D gene (6 bases). CDR1 is SGDLS and CDR2 is YYNGEE in the germline V gene. V shed 4 bases and J shed 4 bases, with 18 bases lying between them. The CDR3 runs 16 residues. The CDR3 loop is CASSPGGSGKYNEQFF. The DNA for the CDR3 is TGTGCCAGCAGCCCTGGGGGTAGCGGAAAATACAATGAGCAGTTCTTC.

The chain is built from TRBV28 and TRBJ2-1; 12 bases fit TRBD2. Per the germline V gene, CDR1 is MDHEN and CDR2 is SYDVKM. The V and J ends lost 7 bases and 6 bases, in that order; junction bases with no gene match: 4. This CDR3 contains 14 residues. The CDR3 loop is CASKASGRANEQFF. Written as DNA, the CDR3 is TGTGCCAGCAAAGCTAGCGGGAGGGCCAATGAGCAGTTCTTC.

The chain employs TRBV19 and TRBJ1-1; D is possibly TRBD1 (6 bases). Trimming cost V 5 bases and J 3 bases, with 19 bases left between them. From germline, CDR1 is LNHDA and CDR2 SQIVND (reference sequence). This CDR3 region has 16 residues. CDR3 sequence: CASSVQGLRVDTEAFF. The CDR3 bases are TGTGCCAGTAGTGTTCAGGGGCTTAGGGTTGACACTGAAGCTTTCTTT.

The chain joins TRBV6-5 to TRBJ2-3, with a possible D match to TRBD2 (5 bases). The germline V gene has CDR1 MNHEY and CDR2 SVGAGI. This CDR3 contains 13 residues. Trimming took off 6 bases at V and 4 bases at J, with 11 bases between the two ends. The CDR3 region is CASRWGSADTQYF. The CDR3 DNA sequence: TGTGCCAGCAGATGGGGTAGCGCAGATACGCAGTATTTT.

The chain couples TRBV4-1 to TRBJ1-2, with TRBD1 matching 8 bases. Germline CDR1 is MGHRA and CDR2 is YSYEKL. The CDR3 is 14 amino acids. V lost 6 bases, J lost 8 bases, and 11 bases stayed unmatched. The CDR3 DNA follows: TGCGCCAGCAGTCGCGGACAGGGTAACGGGGGCTACACCTTC. Translating it yields CASSRGQGNGGYTF.

The genes are TRBV3-1 (or the pseudogene TRBV3-2) and TRBJ1-1; 7 positions agree with TRBD1. V lost 2 bases to trimming and J lost 6 bases; unmatched junction nucleotides: 9. The germline V gene has CDR1 LGHDT and CDR2 YNNKEL (reference sequence). This CDR3 has 15 residues. The CDR3 protein is CASSQLTGLKAEAFF. CDR3 DNA: TGTGCCAGCAGCCAATTGACAGGGTTGAAGGCTGAAGCTTTCTTT.

This clone appeared once. V and J are TRBV29-1 and TRBJ1-1; D is unresolved. The CDR3 has 13 residues. Germline V gives CDR1 SQVTM, CDR2 ANQGSEA. Trimming stripped 7 bases from V and 6 bases from J, with 18 bases between. The CDR3 DNA is TGCAGCGCCCACATTGTGGGCGACGCTGAAGCTTTCTTT. This translates into CSAHIVGDAEAFF.

The chain uses TRBV18 and TRBJ2-7; 9 bases match TRBD1. Trimming at V came to 0 bases and at J to 0 bases, leaving 3 bases not matched to a gene. CDR1 is KGHSH, CDR2 LQKENI, per germline. This CDR3 has 16 residues. The CDR3, as DNA: TGTGCCAGCTCACCACCGGGGGACAGGGACTCCTACGAGCAGTACTTC. Translated: CASSPPGDRDSYEQYF.

The chain employs TRBV4-3 and TRBJ1-3; a weak D match, TRBD1 (5 bases). The germline gives CDR1 LGHNA, CDR2 YSLEER. V lost 0 bases, J lost 0 bases, and 12 bases lay in between. This CDR3 is built from 17 residues. The DNA for the CDR3 is TGCGCCAGCAGCCAAGAACCTTCAGGGAACTCTGGAAACACCATATATTTT. It specifies CASSQEPSGNSGNTIYF.

The chain couples TRBV3-1 (or the pseudogene TRBV3-2) to TRBJ2-1; D is possibly TRBD2 (6 bases). The CDR3 consists of 15 residues. Trimming shortened V by 5 bases and J by 0 bases, and 11 bases separated the two germline ends. Per the germline V gene, CDR1 is LGHDT and CDR2 is YNNKEL (reference sequence). CDR3 protein: CASSSTSSSYNEQFF. CDR3 bases: TGTGCCAGCAGCTCTACTAGCTCCTCCTACAATGAGCAGTTCTTC.

There are a few counts of this clone. This chain links TRBV19 with TRBJ1-2, with 9 bases that match TRBD1. The CDR3 length is 16 residues. Looked up from germline, CDR1 is LNHDA and CDR2 is SQIVND (reference sequence). The V and J ends lost 5 bases and 2 bases, in that order; junction bases with no gene match: 9. CDR3 in amino acids: CASSPLGTGPNYGYTF. The CDR3 DNA reads TGTGCCAGTAGTCCTCTCGGGACAGGGCCAAACTATGGCTACACCTTC.

The gene calls are TRBV10-3 and TRBJ1-1, with unresolved D. The CDR3 runs 13 residues. Germline CDR1 and CDR2: ENHRY and SYGVKD. Trimming removed 7 bases from V and 4 bases from J, with 13 bases in between. The DNA for the CDR3 is TGTGCCATCAACGGACCAGAGGGCACTGAAGCTTTCTTT. This gives the protein CAINGPEGTEAFF.

CDR3: CASSFHGREQYF. The CDR3 DNA is TGTGCCAGCAGCTTTCACGGGAGGGAGCAGTACTTC. The rearrangement uses TRBV7-8 and TRBJ2-7, with 7 bases matching TRBD2. The CDR3 covers 12 residues. Per the germline V gene, CDR1 is SGHVS and CDR2 is FQNEAQ. J was trimmed by 7 bases and V by 3 bases; bases with no gene match: 3.

The J gene is TRBJ2-7, the V gene TRBV7-9, with 9 bases aligning to TRBD1. The CDR3 extends over 15 amino acids. After removal of 10 bases from V and 0 bases from J, the junction contained 10 bases not matched to a gene. Looked up from germline, CDR1 is SEHNR and CDR2 is FQNEAQ (reference sequence). The CDR3 DNA is TGTGCCAACCTTATTCCGGGACAGGGCTCCTACGAGCAGTACTTC. Translating it yields CANLIPGQGSYEQYF. The full variable domain, with the rest looked up from reference TRBV7-9 and TRBJ2-7, is DTGVSQNPRHKITKRGQNVTFRCDPISEHNRLYWYRQTLGQGPEFLTYFQNEAQLEKSRLLSDRFSAERPKGSFSTLEIQRTEQGDSAMYLCANLIPGQGSYEQYFGPGTRLTVT.

The rearrangement uses TRBV15 and TRBJ2-7; TRBD1 might be the D (5 bases). Looked up from germline, CDR1 is LNHNV and CDR2 is YYDKDF (reference sequence). The CDR3 runs 16 residues. Trimming removed 0 bases from V and 6 bases from J, with 18 bases in between. The CDR3 loop is CATSRDLVGHFVEQYF. In DNA, the CDR3 is TGTGCCACCAGCAGAGATTTGGTAGGACATTTCGTCGAGCAGTACTTC.

The CDR3 reads CASSLNSGGAANEQFF. For the CDR3, the DNA is TGTGCCAGCAGCTTAAATAGCGGGGGGGCCGCCAATGAGCAGTTCTTC. This chain uses TRBV7-9 with TRBJ2-1, with 11 nucleotides matching TRBD2. The V gene's germline CDR1 is SEHNR and CDR2 FQNEAQ (reference sequence). CDR3 length equals 16 residues. J gave up 6 bases and V 2 bases, and 6 bases lay outside the gene matches.

This clone was detected once. This chain joins TRBV5-6 and TRBJ2-7; the D gene is possibly TRBD1 (6 bases). CDR1 is SGHDT, CDR2 YYEEEE, per germline. The CDR3 is 14 residues long. The V end was cut by 6 bases, the J end by 6 bases, with 19 bases between. Here the CDR3 DNA reads TGTGCCAGCACCCCAGGGTACAGGGCGGGCGAGCAGTACTTC. It specifies CASTPGYRAGEQYF.

The chain joins TRBV10-3 to TRBJ2-1, with 11 bases identical to TRBD2. Germline V lookup: CDR1 ENHRY, CDR2 SYGVKD. This CDR3 region has 14 residues. Trimming removed 5 bases from V and 6 bases from J; junction bases left unmatched: 3. CDR3 nucleotides: TGTGCCATCAGTACTAGCGGGAGTATCAATGAGCAGTTCTTC. Residues: CAISTSGSINEQFF.

The chain is built from TRBV7-2 and TRBJ2-5; 10 nucleotides agree with TRBD2. V lost 4 bases and J lost 5; bases outside the gene matches: 7. The CDR3 has 15 residues. Germline lookup yields CDR1 SGHTA and CDR2 FQGNSA. The CDR3 loop is CASSSWGLARETQYF. The CDR3 region has the DNA TGTGCCAGCAGCTCGTGGGGACTAGCGCGGGAGACCCAGTACTTC.

The rearrangement uses TRBV19 and TRBJ1-1; D gene uncertain. This CDR3 is 12 amino acids long. Germline loops: CDR1 LNHDA, CDR2 SQIVND (reference sequence). V was clipped by 1 base and J by 12 bases, with 12 bases between them. The CDR3 region has the DNA TGTGCCAGTAGTATAGGGGCACACGGAACTTTCTTT. Translation gives CASSIGAHGTFF.

The rearrangement links TRBV5-4 to TRBJ1-2, with D possibly matching TRBD1 (5 bases). The CDR3 covers 14 residues. Germline V gives CDR1 SGHNT, CDR2 YYREEE (reference sequence). V was cut by 3 bases and J by 8 bases, with 17 bases left in between. CDR3 bases: TGTGCCAGCAGCTCGCTGAGCGGGGCGGGCGGCTACACCTTC. Protein sequence: CASSSLSGAGGYTF. Full variable domain (remainder filled in from reference TRBV5-4 and TRBJ1-2): ETGVTQSPTHLIKTRGQQVTLRCSSQSGHNTVSWYQQALGQGPQFIFQYYREEENGRGNFPPRFSGLQFPNYSSELNVNALELDDSALYLCASSSLSGAGGYTFGSGTRLTVV.